This T cell receptor (beta chain) originates from a study of T cell responses to AZD1222 COVID-19 vaccine. There are a few counts of this clone. The antigen remains undetermined. This CDR3 is built from 18 residues. With 3 bases clipped from V and 4 bases from J, the junction kept 8 bases outside the gene matches. Germline V gives CDR1 MNHNS, CDR2 SASEGT. TCRdb keeps only in-frame clones here, not all; method: immunoSEQ multiplex PCR. The data hold about 120,000 clones, with roughly 89% observed a single time. Study-wide results and caveats: Just six AZD1222 recipients were seropositive at baseline. Donors, mostly white British, included more females; clonal diversity was possibly underestimated.

The TCR comes from an adult in good health. The specimen comprised peripheral blood, sampled on day 0 of AZD1222 vaccination. The rearrangement joins TRBV6-1 to TRBJ2-2; 13 positions match TRBD2. CDR3 amino acids: CASSDPGGLAGITGELFF. For the CDR3, the DNA is TGTGCCAGCAGTGACCCGGGGGGACTAGCGGGAATCACCGGGGAGCTGTTTTTT.